A selection of T cell receptor beta chains follows, all from one sample in a study of post-analysis software for immune sequencing data. TCRdb analysed the PCR reads with MiXCR anew, one entry per CDR3 protein. The data hold roughly 170,000 distinct CDR3 sequences, with approximately 28% observed a single time. The source material was blood. The receptors originated from a girl under 18 with multiple sclerosis. The CDR3 runs from the conserved cysteine through the conserved F or W.

cdr3_length,v_call,j_call,cdr3_aa
15,TRBV29-1,TRBJ1-1,CSVEDLGQLNTEAFF
16,TRBV4-1,TRBJ2-1,CASSPQRSGSGDEQFF
15,TRBV12-3/TRBV12-4,TRBJ2-2,CASSSGTGVTGELFF
12,TRBV10-3,TRBJ2-2,CAISDSEGELFF
16,TRBV27,TRBJ2-3,CASSFLLYSSTDTQYF
16,TRBV4-3,TRBJ2-7,CASSQEWAGGSYEQYF
13,TRBV15,TRBJ1-2,CATSTGTDCGYTF
15,TRBV6-5,TRBJ2-7,CASRTTGTRWGEQYF
16,TRBV2,TRBJ1-6,CASRGDLGSYNSPLHF
16,TRBV5-6,TRBJ1-1,CASSLEQGRKGAEAFF
16,TRBV12-3/TRBV12-4,TRBJ1-1,CASSLITQGDWTEAFF